Below, one T cell receptor beta chain is given with its context. Its antigen is still unknown. Trimming shortened V by 5 bases and J by 3 bases, and 14 bases separated the two germline ends. Germline CDR1 and CDR2: SGHNT and YYREEE (reference sequence). There are 14 residues in the CDR3. This specimen comes from a study of cytomegalovirus exposure and HLA in healthy donors. Findings and limits, study-wide: Roughly uniform sequencing depth across donors was assumed, possibly incorrectly. The authors later found TCR association rates varying by HLA locus, with DRB1 most and HLA-C fewest. In all likelihood, a cluster of highly shared sequence variants was a sequencing artifact.

PCR was performed using 60 Vbeta and 13 Jbeta primers. The protocol was immunoSEQ multiplex PCR, while the TCRdb copy is restricted to in-frame clones and leaves out a portion. Altogether about 130,000 clones are present, roughly 18% being singletons, with the ten largest covering about 3.1%. The sequence came from a female donor in good health and CMV-seropositive. The sequencing sample was made of PBMCs. V and J are TRBV5-4 and TRBJ1-2; no reliable D call. The CDR3 region is CASSSGGLDYGYTF. CDR3 in DNA: TGTGCCAGCAGTTCCGGCGGTTTGGACTATGGCTACACCTTC. The full variable domain, its missing parts supplied by reference TRBV5-4 and TRBJ1-2, is ETGVTQSPTHLIKTRGQQVTLRCSSQSGHNTVSWYQQALGQGPQFIFQYYREEENGRGNFPPRFSGLQFPNYSSELNVNALELDDSALYLCASSSGGLDYGYTFGSGTRLTVV.